This T cell receptor beta chain was recovered during a study of T cell responses to AZD1222 COVID-19 vaccine (dated by TCRdb to the early 2020s). Study-level background: AZD1222 recipients whose second dose came at about 4 weeks and those whose second dose came at about 12 weeks were combined into one group, since spike-specific TCR depth and breadth did not differ between the two schedules. TCR sequencing was performed for roughly 240 trial participants, of whom 200 to 220 were given two doses of AZD1222 and some 26 were given two doses of MenACWY control vaccine. Trial participants were enrolled by age into subgroups of 18-55, 56-69 and 70-plus years, and around 140, 26 and 57 TCR-sequenced participants, respectively, were included in these subgroups. The paper's findings and limits, for the study overall: After two AZD1222 doses, spike-specific TCR breadth and depth were significantly higher than at day 0 and than in MenACWY recipients. Epitopes outside the regions mutated in the B.1.351 and B.1.1.7 variants were reportedly recognized by nearly half of the unique spike-specific TCRs. Vaccine-associated CD4 TCRs spanned the whole spike protein, with dominant responses in regions 160-218 and 743-854. Conclusions about previously exposed vaccinees were limited because only six AZD1222 recipients were SARS-CoV-2 seropositive at baseline. The 56-69-year group was small, and its depth increase did not reach significance, likely because of low power. No day 14 peak-response samples were available, so repertoires were characterized only after the peak T cell response. Participants were mostly white British, with more females than males. The authors suggested clonal diversity may have been underestimated.

Reading the label with the study, this specimen's time point is: baseline before first vaccination. Samples from vaccinated people were obtained from the UK trials COV001 and COV002, which included a single-blind randomized controlled phase 2/3 trial of AZD1222 (ChAdOx1 nCoV-19) in healthy adults. For TCRbeta chain sequencing, PBMC samples from trial participants were taken at day 0 and at day 28 after the second dose. CDR1 and CDR2 are drawn from the germline V gene: MGHRA, YSYEKL. Spanning cysteine to phenylalanine, the CDR3 consists of 13 amino acids. Here the CDR3 DNA is all that survives: 39 bases in frame from base 1. Trimming takes 2 bases from V and 4 bases from J, and the germline ends sit 9 bases apart. The CDR3 regions of human TCRbeta chains were analyzed by immunosequencing. The source study handled its data this way. Repertoire TCRs were matched against a reference library of SARS-CoV-2-specific TCRs generated with the MIRA antigen-specificity platform. Breadth was defined as the fraction of unique TCRs that were SARS-CoV-2-associated, and depth was defined as the fraction of total T cells that were SARS-CoV-2-associated. Using the MIRA data, each spike-specific TCR was mapped to the spike region that the TCR reacts to and placed in a CD4 or CD8 class. Log10-transformed breadth and depth values were compared by one-way ANOVA with Sidak's multiple comparisons tests. The source is immuneACCESS, and TCRdb retained only in-frame sequences with V and J called. Part of the clones is not carried over; for the studies checked, unresolved V genes explain less than half of this, and the remainder is unexplained. The V and J calls and the clone size are those of that table, but D and trimming were determined from the DNA. This sample is represented by around 100,000 clones; over 85% of them were singletons. The ten largest clones represent 2.2% of the sample.

Concerning this clone: What this receptor recognizes is not known. No base-level quality is on record; no much larger clone is a single base apart.

The TCR originated in an adult in good health. The sequencing here drew on peripheral blood, taken on day 0 of AZD1222 vaccination. The V gene is TRBV4-1 and the J gene is TRBJ2-7; matching of 6 bases hints at TRBD2 as the D gene. The CDR3 region reads CASSQPGGYEQYF. The sequence in DNA is TGCGCCAGCAGCCAACCCGGGGGTTACGAGCAGTACTTC.